Sequencing of this T cell receptor beta chain was carried out in a study of CD8+CD57+ T cells in acquired aplastic anemia. Study-wide context: The mean DNA yield obtained from sorted CD4+ and CD8+ cells came to 3.2 ug.

All patients picked for sequencing had shown, by flow cytometry, an expansion of CD8+CD57+ cells. The CDR3 has 15 residues. Germline assignment: CDR1 SGDLS and CDR2 YYNGEE. Researchers used genomic DNA as the template to profile TCR beta VDJ and CDR3. Each CDR3 protein gets one entry after TCRdb re-called the reads with MiXCR. The sample includes fewer than 80,000 distinct CDR3 sequences, just over 70% of them seen just once. Study conclusions and caveats: The number of CD8+ CDR3 sequences shared by patients and controls was approximately 30.

Concerning this clonotype: The antigen remains unidentified.

The sequence derives from a human donor with aplastic anemia. Sequenced material: sorted CD4+, CD8+, or CD8+CD57+ T cells (not recorded which) from PBMCs. This rearrangement joins TRBV9 to TRBJ2-5; 7 nucleotides line up with TRBD1. Judging by the DNA end, TRBJ2-7 fits better; the J call may be wrong. CDR3 bases: TGTGCCAGCAGCGTAGCCGGGACAGCTTCCTACGAGCAGTACTTC. Translated, it gives CASSVAGTASYEQYF.